Detailed here is one TCR beta chain. The protocol was immunoSEQ multiplex PCR, while the TCRdb copy is restricted to in-frame clones and leaves out a portion. This table holds 65,000 to 95,000 clones, over 75% found once. The data stem from a study of OX40 agonist ivuxolimab in advanced cancers. The CDR3 is 16 amino acids. V was cut by 5 bases and J by 0 bases, with 13 bases left in between. Germline V gene lookup returns CDR1 SEHNR and CDR2 FQNEAQ (reference sequence). This sequence was found in an adult with an advanced solid tumor such as melanoma, head and neck, liver or kidney cancer. The sample was CD4+ or CD8+ T cells sorted from blood, taken in a trial of the OX40 agonist ivuxolimab. V gene TRBV7-9 combines with J gene TRBJ1-4; D is unclear. The CDR3 bases are TGTGCCAGCAGCCGGCGGGCGGGGACAACTAATGAAAAACTGTTTTTT. Its protein is CASSRRAGTTNEKLFF.